This TCR beta chain was captured by sequencing in a study of blood T cell repertoires in COVID-19. Across the whole study: Italy, Spain and the United States were the sources of the convalescent and acute COVID-19 samples. From T cells, B-cell-depleted T cells, or PBMCs came the material, which was cDNA or gDNA.

The data were produced by immunoSEQ multiplex PCR, yet TCRdb's version contains in-frame clones alone and is incomplete. The sample includes approximately 100,000 clones, roughly 84% of them seen just once. This CDR3 has 11 amino acids. CDR1 is MNHEY, CDR2 SVGAGI, per germline. V was shortened by 5 bases and J by 5 bases, with 6 bases between the two germline ends. This clonotype was sampled from a human donor in a cohort sampled during active COVID-19. The V call is TRBV6-5, the J call TRBJ2-5; D not resolved. Sequencing was done on a sample of peripheral blood. CDR3 in amino acids: CASSNTETQYF. CDR3 coding DNA: TGTGCCAGCAGTAACACCGAGACCCAGTACTTC.